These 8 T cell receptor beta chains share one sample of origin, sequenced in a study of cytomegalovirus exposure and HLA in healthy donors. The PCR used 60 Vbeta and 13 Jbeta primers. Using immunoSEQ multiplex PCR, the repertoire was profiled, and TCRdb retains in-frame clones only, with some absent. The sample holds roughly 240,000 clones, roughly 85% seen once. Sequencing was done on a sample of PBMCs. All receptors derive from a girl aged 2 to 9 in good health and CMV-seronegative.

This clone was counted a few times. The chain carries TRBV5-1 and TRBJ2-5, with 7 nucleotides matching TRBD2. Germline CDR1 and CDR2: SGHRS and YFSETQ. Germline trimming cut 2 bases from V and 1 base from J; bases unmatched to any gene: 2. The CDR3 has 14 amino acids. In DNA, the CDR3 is TGCGCCAGCAGCTTAAAGCGGGGCCAAGAGACCCAGTACTTC. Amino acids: CASSLKRGQETQYF. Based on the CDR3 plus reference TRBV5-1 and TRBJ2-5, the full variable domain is KAGVTQTPRYLIKTRGQQVTLSCSPISGHRSVSWYQQTPGQGLQFLFEYFSETQRNKGNFPGRFSGRQFSNSRSEMNVSTLELGDSALYLCASSLKRGQETQYFGPGTRLLVL.

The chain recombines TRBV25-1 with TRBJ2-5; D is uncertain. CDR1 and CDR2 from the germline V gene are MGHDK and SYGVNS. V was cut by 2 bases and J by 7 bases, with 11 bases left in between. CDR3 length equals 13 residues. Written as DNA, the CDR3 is TGTGCCAGCAGTGAAGCAGATCGAGGGACCCAGTACTTC. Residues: CASSEADRGTQYF.

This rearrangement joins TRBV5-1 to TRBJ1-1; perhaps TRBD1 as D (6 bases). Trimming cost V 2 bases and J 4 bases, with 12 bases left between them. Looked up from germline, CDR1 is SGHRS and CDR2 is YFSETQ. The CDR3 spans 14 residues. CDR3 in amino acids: CASSLQGGGTEAFF. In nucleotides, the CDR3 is TGCGCCAGCAGCTTACAGGGAGGGGGCACTGAAGCTTTCTTT.

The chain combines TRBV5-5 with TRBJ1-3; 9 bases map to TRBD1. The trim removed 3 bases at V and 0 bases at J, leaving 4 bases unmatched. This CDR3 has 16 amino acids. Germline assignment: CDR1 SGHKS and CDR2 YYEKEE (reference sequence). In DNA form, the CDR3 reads TGTGCCAGCAGCTACGGGACAGGGTTCTCTGGAAACACCATATATTTT. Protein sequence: CASSYGTGFSGNTIYF.

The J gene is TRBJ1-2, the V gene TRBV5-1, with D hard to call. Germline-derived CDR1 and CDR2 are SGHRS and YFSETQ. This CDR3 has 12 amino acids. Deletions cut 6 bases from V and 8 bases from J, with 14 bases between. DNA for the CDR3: TGCGCCAGCACGGAGGGAAGAAGGGGCTACACCTTC. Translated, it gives CASTEGRRGYTF.

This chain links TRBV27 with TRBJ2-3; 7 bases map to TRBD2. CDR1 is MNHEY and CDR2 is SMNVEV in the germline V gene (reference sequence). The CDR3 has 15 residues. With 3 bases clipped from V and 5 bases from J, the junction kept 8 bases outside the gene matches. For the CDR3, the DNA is TGTGCCAGCAGTTTCTCTCCCGGGACTATAGATACGCAGTATTTT. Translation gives CASSFSPGTIDTQYF.

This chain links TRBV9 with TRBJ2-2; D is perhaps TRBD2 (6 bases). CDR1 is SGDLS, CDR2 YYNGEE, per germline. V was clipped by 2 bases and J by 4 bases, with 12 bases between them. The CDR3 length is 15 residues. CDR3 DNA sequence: TGTGCCAGCAGCGTTGGGGCCGGGGGCACCGGGGAGCTGTTTTTT. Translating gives CASSVGAGGTGELFF.

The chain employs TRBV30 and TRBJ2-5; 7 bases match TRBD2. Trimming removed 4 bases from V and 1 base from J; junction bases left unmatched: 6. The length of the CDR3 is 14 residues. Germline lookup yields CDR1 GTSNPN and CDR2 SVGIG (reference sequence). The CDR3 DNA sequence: TGTGCCTGGATTTCGGGGGAGGGCCAAGAGACCCAGTACTTC. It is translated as CAWISGEGQETQYF.